This paragraph covers one TCR beta chain sequence. The length of the CDR3 is 17 residues. After removal of 2 bases from V and 1 base from J, the junction contained 11 bases not matched to a gene. CDR1 is SGHTS and CDR2 is YDEGEE in the germline V gene. The data were obtained in a study of neoadjuvant anti-PD-1 for oral cavity cancer. Study as a whole: Most patients had three to four biweekly doses of 3 mg/kg nivolumab before resection.

Patients had newly diagnosed, untreated stage II-IVA oral cavity squamous cell carcinoma. The patients had HPV-negative, locally advanced oral cavity squamous cell carcinoma. Clones were sequenced by immunoSEQ multiplex PCR, and TCRdb holds only the in-frame ones, with some missing. Of tens of thousands of clones in the sample, around 80% were seen once. The receptor's source is a person aged 40 to 85 with oral cavity squamous cell carcinoma. The chain carries TRBV5-8 and TRBJ1-1; 7 bases are shared with TRBD1. The sample here was PBMCs, taken before nivolumab (anti-PD-1) treatment. CDR3 protein: CASSFIRGAGGNTEAFF. Written as DNA, the CDR3 is TGTGCCAGCAGCTTCATACGGGGGGCAGGGGGGAACACTGAAGCTTTCTTT.